This TCR beta chain was sequenced in a study of blood T cell repertoires in COVID-19. Only in-frame clones appear in the TCRdb table, and some are missing; sequencing was by immunoSEQ multiplex PCR. In the table there are 150,000 or so clones, roughly four fifths of which are singletons. This clone was seen only once. The V gene lost 4 bases and the J gene lost 7 bases, with 6 bases spanning the gap. The CDR3 spans 11 residues. The germline gives CDR1 LGHDT, CDR2 YNNKEL (reference sequence). This TCR was recovered from a middle-aged man who had recovered from COVID-19. The rearrangement joins TRBV3-1 (or the pseudogene TRBV3-2) to TRBJ2-3; D not resolved. Sequenced input: PBMCs or T cells enriched from blood (not recorded which). The CDR3: CASSLQHTQYF. For the CDR3, the DNA is TGTGCCAGCAGCCTACAGCATACGCAGTATTTT.